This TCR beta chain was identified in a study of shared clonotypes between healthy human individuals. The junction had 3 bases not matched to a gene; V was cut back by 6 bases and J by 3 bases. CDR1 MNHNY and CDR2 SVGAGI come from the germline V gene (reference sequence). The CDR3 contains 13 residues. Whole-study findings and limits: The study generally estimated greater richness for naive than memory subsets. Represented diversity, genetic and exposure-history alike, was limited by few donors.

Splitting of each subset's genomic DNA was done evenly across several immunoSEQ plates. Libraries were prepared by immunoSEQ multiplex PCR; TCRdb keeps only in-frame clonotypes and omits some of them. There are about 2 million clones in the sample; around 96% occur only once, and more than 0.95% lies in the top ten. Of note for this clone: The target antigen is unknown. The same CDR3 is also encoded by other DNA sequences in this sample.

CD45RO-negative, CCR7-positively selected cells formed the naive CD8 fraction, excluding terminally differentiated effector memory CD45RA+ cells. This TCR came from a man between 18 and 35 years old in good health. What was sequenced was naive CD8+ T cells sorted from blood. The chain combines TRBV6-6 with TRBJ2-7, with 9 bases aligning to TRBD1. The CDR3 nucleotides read TGTGCCAGCAGCCAGGGACAGGGCTACGAGCAGTACTTC. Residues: CASSQGQGYEQYF.